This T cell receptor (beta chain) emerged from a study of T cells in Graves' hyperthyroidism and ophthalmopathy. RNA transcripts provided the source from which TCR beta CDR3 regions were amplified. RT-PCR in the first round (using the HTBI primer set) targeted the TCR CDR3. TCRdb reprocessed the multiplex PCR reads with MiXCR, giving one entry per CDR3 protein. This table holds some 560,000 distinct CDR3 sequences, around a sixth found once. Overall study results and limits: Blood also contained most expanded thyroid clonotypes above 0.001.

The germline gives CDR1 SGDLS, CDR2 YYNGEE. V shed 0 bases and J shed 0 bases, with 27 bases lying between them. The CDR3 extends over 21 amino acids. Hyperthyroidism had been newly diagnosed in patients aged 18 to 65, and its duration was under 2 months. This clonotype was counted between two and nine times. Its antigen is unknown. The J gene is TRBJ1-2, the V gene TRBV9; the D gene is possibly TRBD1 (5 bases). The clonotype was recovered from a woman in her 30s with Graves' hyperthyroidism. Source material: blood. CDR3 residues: CASSVDLGDWDSKVANYGYTF. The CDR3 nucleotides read TGTGCCAGCAGCGTAGATTTAGGAGACTGGGACTCGAAAGTGGCTAACTATGGCTACACCTTC. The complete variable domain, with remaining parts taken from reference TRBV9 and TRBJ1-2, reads DSGVTQTPKHLITATGQRVTLRCSPRSGDLSVYWYQQSLDQGLQFLIQYYNGEERAKGNILERFSAQQFPDLHSELNLSSLELGDSALYFCASSVDLGDWDSKVANYGYTFGSGTRLTVV.